The text below deals with one T cell receptor (beta chain). Its antigen is currently not known. No base quality values were provided; no much bigger clone lies one nucleotide off. Patients with a history of autoimmune disease or receiving systemic immunosuppression were excluded from the trial. Peripheral blood for TCR sequencing was drawn from every dose cohort at baseline, at cycle 4 day 1 and at cycle 7 day 1. Samples were obtained from an open-label, multicenter, first-in-human phase I dose-escalation trial of ivuxolimab. Adults with locally advanced or metastatic head and neck squamous cell, hepatocellular, melanoma or renal cell carcinoma were enrolled in the trial. Before TCR sequencing, CD4+ T cells and CD8+ T cells were sorted from peripheral blood as separate populations. To sequence the TCRbeta CDR3 region, genomic DNA was isolated from the sorted cells. TCRbeta CDR3 regions were sequenced using the immunoSEQ Assay. TCRdb carries this immuneACCESS record with in-frame sequences only. Its versions omit some clonotypes, under half of them owing to an unresolved V gene in the studies checked, with the rest unexplained. This sample gives 70,000 to 80,000 clones in total; around nine tenths of them show up just once. Approximately 0.76% of the sample is held by the ten biggest clonotypes.

This sample was included in a study of OX40 agonist ivuxolimab in advanced cancers. With respect to the entire study: Ivuxolimab, which targeted the costimulatory receptor OX40 (CD134), was an agonistic, fully human IgG2 monoclonal antibody. Of the approximately 50 dose-escalation patients, hepatocellular carcinoma was present in about 19, melanoma in around 15, renal cell carcinoma in 9 and head and neck cancer in 9. Prior anti-PD-1, anti-PD-L1 or anti-CTLA-4 therapy was permitted, and checkpoint inhibitors had been received by less than 45% of dose-escalation patients. Partial responses occurred in three dose-escalation patients: two with cutaneous melanoma and one with hepatocellular carcinoma. In the dose-escalation cohort, around four fifths of patients were male, and the mean age was roughly 60 years, with a range of 23 to 79. The purpose of peripheral TCRbeta sequencing was to test whether ivuxolimab changed TCR sequence diversity and led to clonal T-cell expansion. Intravenous ivuxolimab was administered to patients every 2 weeks at six dose levels: 0.01, 0.1, 0.3, 1.5, 3 and 10 mg/kg. The paper describes the monotherapy dose-escalation part (N ≈ 49 patients) of the phase I trial of ivuxolimab. Study-wide findings and limitations: After ivuxolimab, CD8+ T cells had more expanded clones than CD4+ T cells on average. Antigen specificity was not determined for the clonally expanded peripheral T cells. Clonal expansion of both CD4+ and CD8+ blood T cells was observed from baseline to week 6 at doses 0.1 to 3.0 mg/kg. Low levels of normalized T-cell clonal expansion were also seen in some patients who did not respond. Partial responders in the 0.1-3.0 mg/kg groups had among the lowest normalized peripheral clonal expansion, especially among CD8+ T cells.

The CDR3 has 17 amino acids, counting the end cysteine and phenylalanine. Of the read, only the CDR3 DNA is kept; its 51 bases are in frame from base 1. Via the germline V gene, CDR1 is KGHSH and CDR2 LQKENI. Trimming accounts for 1 base at V and 2 bases at J, while the number of junction bases matched to no gene is 5. Specimen: CD4+ or CD8+ T cells sorted from blood, collected in a trial of the OX40 agonist ivuxolimab. The chain is assembled from TRBV18 and TRBJ2-4; TRBD1 agrees with 10 junctional bases. The clonotype originates from an adult with an advanced solid tumor such as melanoma, head and neck, liver or kidney cancer. The CDR3 region has the sequence CASSPLPDRGPKNIQYF. The nucleotide sequence is TGTGCCAGCTCACCACTACCCGACAGGGGGCCCAAAAACATTCAGTACTTC. The entire variable domain, with the stretches around the CDR3 drawn from the reference TRBV18 and TRBJ2-4 proteins, is NAGVMQNPRHLVRRRGQEARLRCSPMKGHSHVYWYRQLPEEGLKFMVYLQKENIIDESGMPKERFSAEFPKEGPSILRIQQVVRGDSAAYFCASSPLPDRGPKNIQYFGAGTRLSVL.